This T cell receptor (beta chain) was recovered during a study of shared T cell receptors in the human thymus. Clones were read by immunoSEQ multiplex PCR, and TCRdb kept only the in-frame ones, dropping some. The sample includes approximately 730,000 clones, 70% to 90% of them seen just once. The sample was also linked to a second study, of human thymus T cells.

The sequencing sample was made of thymocytes. The sequence came from a girl under three years old with a congenital heart defect.

The CDR3 nucleotides read TGCAGCGTTGCCCGAGACAGGGAAGCTAACACTTATGGCTACACCTTC. Amino acid sequence: CSVARDREANTYGYTF. The genes are TRBV29-1 and TRBJ1-2, with 7 bases fitting TRBD1. V trimming: 4 bases; J trimming: 5 bases; junction bases outside the gene matches: 16. The length of the CDR3 is 16 residues. The V gene's germline CDR1 is SQVTM and CDR2 ANQGSEA.